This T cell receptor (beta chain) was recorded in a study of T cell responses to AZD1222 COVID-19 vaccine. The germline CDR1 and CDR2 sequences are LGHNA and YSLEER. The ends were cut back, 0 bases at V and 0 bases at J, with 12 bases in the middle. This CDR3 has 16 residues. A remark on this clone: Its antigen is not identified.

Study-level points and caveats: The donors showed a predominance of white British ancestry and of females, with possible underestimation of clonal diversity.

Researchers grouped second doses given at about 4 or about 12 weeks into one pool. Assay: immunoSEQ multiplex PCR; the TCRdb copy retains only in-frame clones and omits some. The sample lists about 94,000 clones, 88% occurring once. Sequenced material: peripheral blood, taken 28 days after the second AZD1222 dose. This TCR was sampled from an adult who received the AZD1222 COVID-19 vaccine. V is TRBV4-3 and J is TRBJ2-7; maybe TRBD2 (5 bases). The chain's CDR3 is CASSQEVQRSSYEQYF. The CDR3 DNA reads TGCGCCAGCAGCCAAGAGGTTCAGCGGAGCTCCTACGAGCAGTACTTC.